In its sample, the clone carrying this T cell receptor (beta chain) was seen once. The sample comes from a study of blood T cell repertoires in COVID-19. The table came from immunoSEQ multiplex PCR; TCRdb's copy has only in-frame clones and leaves some out. Here the sample spans 250,000 or so clones, roughly 89% being singletons. Per the germline V gene, CDR1 is MDHEN and CDR2 is SYDVKM. The V gene lost 5 bases and the J gene lost 6 bases, with 19 bases spanning the gap. The CDR3 runs to 16 residues. The source material was peripheral blood. This chain connects TRBV28 to TRBJ2-2; tentatively, D is TRBD2 (6 bases). The source is a woman between 40 and 55 years old who had recovered from COVID-19. CDR3 protein: CASSPTPETSAGELFF. Here the CDR3 DNA reads TGTGCCAGCAGTCCCACCCCCGAGACTAGTGCCGGGGAGCTGTTTTTT.